The present entry profiles one T cell receptor beta chain with its context. Its antigen remains unknown. This sample was included in a study of human T cells and chemical hapten exposure. Looking at the study overall: There were per-sample TCR yield variations, arising mainly from small pooled library volume differences. General study findings and limits: Significantly greater numbers of large CDR3 similarity clusters came from expanded TCRs than from controls. More PT1 expanded TCRs went with higher patch test scores.

The library attached unique molecular identifiers to individual cDNA molecules. TCRdb reanalysed the RACE reads using MiXCR and keeps one entry per CDR3 protein. The table has 100,000 or so distinct CDR3 sequences, about 34% seen once. Described time point: patch test 3, about 24 weeks after DPC sensitization. The treatment was: therapeutic diphenylcyclopropenone sensitization with weekly scalp DPC. This CDR3 comprises 14 residues. CDR1 is SGHRS and CDR2 is YFSETQ in the germline V gene. V lost 0 bases and J lost 1, with 6 bases in between. The sample here was whole blood, taken in connection with sensitization to the hapten diphenylcyclopropenone (DPC). The sequence derives from a man in his forties with alopecia areata. Some clones in this sample may be carry-over from other donors' samples. This chain joins TRBV5-1 and TRBJ2-3, with D unresolved. The CDR3 protein is CASSLETGTDTQYF. The DNA of the CDR3 is TGCGCCAGCAGCTTGGAGACTGGCACAGATACGCAGTATTTT.